The text below deals with one T cell receptor beta chain. This specimen belongs to a study of T cell changes during pregnancy in multiple sclerosis. Measured with immunoSEQ multiplex PCR; TCRdb has only the in-frame clones, and not every one. Of about 40,000 clones detected, about 89% appear once; the ten largest clones hold 1% to 1.5%. The TCR was taken from a female donor with multiple sclerosis, enrolled in a pregnancy study. This specimen was CD4+ T cells from peripheral blood mononuclear cells, taken after pregnancy.

The CDR3 DNA sequence: TGTGCCAGCAGCATAACAGGGACCTATGGCTACACCTTC. This translates into CASSITGTYGYTF. This chain joins TRBV5-4 and TRBJ1-2; possible D gene TRBD1, 6 bases. V dropped 4 bases and J dropped 4 bases, with 11 bases sitting between them. The CDR3 spans 13 residues. Germline loops: CDR1 SGHNT, CDR2 YYREEE (reference sequence).